This T cell receptor beta chain came from a study of blood T cell repertoires in COVID-19. Only in-frame clones appear in the TCRdb table, and some are missing; sequencing was by immunoSEQ multiplex PCR. The sample includes more than 200,000 clones, around four fifths of them seen just once. This CDR3 has 19 amino acids. Germline trimming cut 3 bases from V and 0 bases from J; bases unmatched to any gene: 11. The germline CDR1 and CDR2 sequences are LGHNA and YSLEER. This clonotype originated in a man aged 60 to 75 with acute or convalescent COVID-19. The chain has TRBV4-3 and TRBJ2-2; 9 bases match TRBD1. Sequences were obtained from peripheral blood. For the CDR3, the DNA is TGCGCCAGCAGCCAGGCCTTGGACAGGGGTTTTTCGAACACCGGGGAGCTGTTTTTT. Encoded protein: CASSQALDRGFSNTGELFF.